This T cell receptor (beta chain) derives from a study of shared clonotypes between healthy human individuals. Study summary: Donor composition was two women and a few men, aged 18 to 49.

This clone came up once. The sample carries other DNA sequences with the same CDR3. Per the germline V gene, CDR1 is SEHNR and CDR2 is FQNEAQ (reference sequence). V lost 5 bases to trimming and J lost 1 base; unmatched junction nucleotides: 7. This CDR3 is 15 amino acids long. Naive CD8 isolation took CD45RO-negative cells positively selected for CCR7 and excluded terminally differentiated effector memory CD45RA+ cells. Donors had no recently reported acute infections or vaccinations and were HIV-negative. Evenly divided among several immunoSEQ plates was the genomic DNA of each subset. Only in-frame clones appear in the TCRdb table, and some are missing; sequencing was by immunoSEQ multiplex PCR. This sample carries roughly 1,800,000 clones, about 94% of them seen once, and the ten largest clones take roughly 1.2%.

This TCR was sampled from a man between 18 and 35 years old in good health. The sample was naive CD8+ T cells sorted from blood. This chain connects TRBV7-9 to TRBJ2-7; the match to TRBD1 covers 8 bases. The CDR3 coding sequence is TGTGCCAGCAGCCCTCCAAGGACAGGGTCCTACGAGCAGTACTTC. Translating it yields CASSPPRTGSYEQYF.